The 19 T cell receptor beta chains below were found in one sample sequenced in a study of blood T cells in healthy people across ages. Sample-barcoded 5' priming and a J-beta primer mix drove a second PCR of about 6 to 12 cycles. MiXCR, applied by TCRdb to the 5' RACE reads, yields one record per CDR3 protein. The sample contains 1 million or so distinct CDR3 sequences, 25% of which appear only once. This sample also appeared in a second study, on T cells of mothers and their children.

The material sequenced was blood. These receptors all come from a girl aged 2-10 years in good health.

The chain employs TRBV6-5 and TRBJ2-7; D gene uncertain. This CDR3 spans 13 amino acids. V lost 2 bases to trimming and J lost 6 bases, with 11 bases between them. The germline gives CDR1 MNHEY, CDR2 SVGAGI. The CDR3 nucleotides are TGTGCCAGCAGTTACCTTTCAGGCGGCGAGCAGTACTTC. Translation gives CASSYLSGGEQYF.

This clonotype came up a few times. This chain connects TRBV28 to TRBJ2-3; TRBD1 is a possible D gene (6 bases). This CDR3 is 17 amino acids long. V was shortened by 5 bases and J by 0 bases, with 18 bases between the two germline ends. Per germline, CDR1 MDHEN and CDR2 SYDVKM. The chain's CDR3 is CASSPDEHRESTDTQYF. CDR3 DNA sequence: TGTGCCAGCAGTCCCGACGAACACAGGGAGAGCACAGATACGCAGTATTTT.

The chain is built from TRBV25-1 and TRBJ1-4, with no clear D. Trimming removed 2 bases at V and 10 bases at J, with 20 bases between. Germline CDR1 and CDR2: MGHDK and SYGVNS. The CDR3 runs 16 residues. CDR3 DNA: TGTGCCAGCAGTGAAGCCGTTGTGGAGGGCTTTAGAAAACTGTTTTTT. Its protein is CASSEAVVEGFRKLFF.

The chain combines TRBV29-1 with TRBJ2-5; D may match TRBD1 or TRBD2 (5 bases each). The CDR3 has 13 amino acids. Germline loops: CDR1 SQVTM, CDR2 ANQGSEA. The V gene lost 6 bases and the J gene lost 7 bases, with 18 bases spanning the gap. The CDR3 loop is CSVTEGGTATQYF. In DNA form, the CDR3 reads TGCAGCGTCACAGAAGGTGGGACGGCGACCCAGTACTTC.

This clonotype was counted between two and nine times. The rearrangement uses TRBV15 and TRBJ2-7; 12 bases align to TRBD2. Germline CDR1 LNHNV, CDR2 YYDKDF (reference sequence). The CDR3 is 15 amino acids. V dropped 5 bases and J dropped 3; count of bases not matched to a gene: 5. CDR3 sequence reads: CATSVGLAGYYEQYF. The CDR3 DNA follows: TGTGCCACCAGCGTCGGACTAGCGGGATACTACGAGCAGTACTTC.

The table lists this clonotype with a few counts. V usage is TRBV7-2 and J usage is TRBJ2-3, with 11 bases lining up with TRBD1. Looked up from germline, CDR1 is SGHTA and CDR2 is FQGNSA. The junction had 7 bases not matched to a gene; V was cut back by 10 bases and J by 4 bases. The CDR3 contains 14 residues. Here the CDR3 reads CANTGTGGSDTQYF. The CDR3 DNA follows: TGTGCCAATACCGGGACAGGGGGTTCAGATACGCAGTATTTT.

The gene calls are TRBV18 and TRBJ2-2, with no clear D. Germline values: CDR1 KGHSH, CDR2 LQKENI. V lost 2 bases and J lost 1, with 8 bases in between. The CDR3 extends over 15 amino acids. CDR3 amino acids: CASSPFTGNTGELFF. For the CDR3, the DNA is TGTGCCAGCTCACCATTCACGGGGAACACCGGGGAGCTGTTTTTT.

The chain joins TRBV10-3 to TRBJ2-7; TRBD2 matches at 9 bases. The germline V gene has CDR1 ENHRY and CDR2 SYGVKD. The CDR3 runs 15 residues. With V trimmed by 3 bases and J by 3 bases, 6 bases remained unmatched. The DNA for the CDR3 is TGTGCCATCAGTGATGGGCTAGCGGGACTCTACGAGCAGTACTTC. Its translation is CAISDGLAGLYEQYF.

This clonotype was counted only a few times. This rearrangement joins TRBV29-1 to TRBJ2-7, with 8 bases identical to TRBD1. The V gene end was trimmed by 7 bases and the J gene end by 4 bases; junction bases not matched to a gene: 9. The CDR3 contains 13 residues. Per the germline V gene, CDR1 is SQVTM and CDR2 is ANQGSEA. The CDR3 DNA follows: TGCAGCGGTACCGGGACAGGCGAATACGAGCAGTACTTC. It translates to CSGTGTGEYEQYF.

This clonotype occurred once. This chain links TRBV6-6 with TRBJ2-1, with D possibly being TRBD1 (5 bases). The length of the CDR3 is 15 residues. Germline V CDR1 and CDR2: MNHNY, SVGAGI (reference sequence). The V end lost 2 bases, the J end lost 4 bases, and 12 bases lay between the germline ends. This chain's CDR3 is CASSYEDIRYNEQFF. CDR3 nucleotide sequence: TGTGCCAGCAGTTACGAGGACATACGATACAATGAGCAGTTCTTC.

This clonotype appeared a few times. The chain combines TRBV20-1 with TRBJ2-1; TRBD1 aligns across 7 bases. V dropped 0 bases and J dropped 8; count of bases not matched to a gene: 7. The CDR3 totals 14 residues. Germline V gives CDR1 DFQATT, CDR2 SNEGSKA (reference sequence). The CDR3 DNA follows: TGCAGTGCTAGAGATTACAGGGGAGAGGATGAGCAGTTCTTC. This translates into CSARDYRGEDEQFF.

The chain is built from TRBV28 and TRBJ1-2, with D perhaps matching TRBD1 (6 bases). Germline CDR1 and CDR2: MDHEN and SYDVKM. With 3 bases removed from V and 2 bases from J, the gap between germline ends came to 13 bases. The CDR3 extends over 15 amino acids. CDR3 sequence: CASSFPGAANYGYTF. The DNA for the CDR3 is TGTGCCAGCAGTTTCCCGGGGGCGGCCAACTATGGCTACACCTTC.

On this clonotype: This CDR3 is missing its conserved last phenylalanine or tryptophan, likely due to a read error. The CDR3 is CASTSGDGYNQPQHL. CDR3 DNA: TGTGCCAGCACCTCCGGGGACGGCTACAATCAGCCCCAGCATCTT. V and J are TRBV12-3 or TRBV12-4 and TRBJ1-5, with D possibly being TRBD1 (5 bases). CDR3 length equals 15 residues. Trimming pared 7 bases from V and 3 bases from J, leaving 16 bases between.

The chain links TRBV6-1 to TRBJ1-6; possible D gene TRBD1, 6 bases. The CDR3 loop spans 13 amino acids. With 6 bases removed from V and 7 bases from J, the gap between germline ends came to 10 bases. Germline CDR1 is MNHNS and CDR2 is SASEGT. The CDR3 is CASRDRSNSPLHF. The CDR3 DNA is TGTGCCAGCAGGGACAGATCGAATTCACCCCTCCACTTT.

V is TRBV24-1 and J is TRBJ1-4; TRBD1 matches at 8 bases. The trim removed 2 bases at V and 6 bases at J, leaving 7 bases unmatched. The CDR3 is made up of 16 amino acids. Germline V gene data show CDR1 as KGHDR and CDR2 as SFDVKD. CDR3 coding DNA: TGTGCCACCAGTGATTATGGGACAGGCCCCCATGAAAAACTGTTTTTT. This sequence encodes CATSDYGTGPHEKLFF.

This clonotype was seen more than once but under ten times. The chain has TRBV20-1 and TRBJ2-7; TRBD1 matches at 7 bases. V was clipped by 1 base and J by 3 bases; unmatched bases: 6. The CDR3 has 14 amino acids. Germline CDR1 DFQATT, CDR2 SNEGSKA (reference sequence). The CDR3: CSARAGTVSYEQYF. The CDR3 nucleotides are TGCAGTGCTAGAGCCGGGACAGTAAGCTACGAGCAGTACTTC.

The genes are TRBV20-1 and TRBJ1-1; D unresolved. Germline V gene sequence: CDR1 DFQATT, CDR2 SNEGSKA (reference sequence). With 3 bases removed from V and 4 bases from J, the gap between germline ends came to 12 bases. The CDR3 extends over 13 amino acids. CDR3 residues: CSASVGWATEAFF. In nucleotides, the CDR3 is TGCAGTGCTAGCGTAGGGTGGGCCACTGAAGCTTTCTTT.

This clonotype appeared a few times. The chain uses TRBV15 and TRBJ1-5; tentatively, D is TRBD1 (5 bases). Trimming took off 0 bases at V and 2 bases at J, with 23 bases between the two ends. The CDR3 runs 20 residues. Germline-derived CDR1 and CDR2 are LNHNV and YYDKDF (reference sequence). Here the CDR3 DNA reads TGTGCCACCAGCAGAGATCTTGGCCCAACATCTACAGGTGGCAATCAGCCCCAGCATTTT. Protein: CATSRDLGPTSTGGNQPQHF.

CDR3 in DNA: TGTGCCAGCAGCCCGGGGGGAACCATAGTCCACGAGCAGTACTTC. Translating it yields CASSPGGTIVHEQYF. The V gene is TRBV7-2, the J gene TRBJ2-7, with 7 bases matching TRBD2. CDR3 length equals 15 residues. Germline CDR1 SGHTA, CDR2 FQGNSA. V trimming: 5 bases; J trimming: 5 bases; junction bases outside the gene matches: 12.